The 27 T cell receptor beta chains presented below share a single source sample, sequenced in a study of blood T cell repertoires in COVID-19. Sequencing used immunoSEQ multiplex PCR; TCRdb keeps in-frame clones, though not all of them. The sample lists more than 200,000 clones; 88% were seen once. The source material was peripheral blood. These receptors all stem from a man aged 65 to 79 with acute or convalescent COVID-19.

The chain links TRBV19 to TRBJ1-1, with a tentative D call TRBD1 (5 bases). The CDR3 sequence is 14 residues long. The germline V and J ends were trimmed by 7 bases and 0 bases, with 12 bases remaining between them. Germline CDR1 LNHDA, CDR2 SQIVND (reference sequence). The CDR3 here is CASTRRQMNTEAFF. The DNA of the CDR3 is TGTGCCAGTACCAGGCGACAGATGAACACTGAAGCTTTCTTT.

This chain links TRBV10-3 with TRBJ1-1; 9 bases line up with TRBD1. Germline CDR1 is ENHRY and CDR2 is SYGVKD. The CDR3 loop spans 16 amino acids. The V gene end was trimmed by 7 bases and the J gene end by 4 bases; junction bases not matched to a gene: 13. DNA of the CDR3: TGTGCCATCAACCCTCACCGGGACAGGGACGGCACTGAAGCTTTCTTT. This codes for CAINPHRDRDGTEAFF.

The CDR3 sequence: CASSIFRAGSGNTIYF. The CDR3, as DNA: TGTGCCAGCAGTATTTTTCGCGCAGGGTCTGGAAACACCATATATTTT. V is TRBV28 and J is TRBJ1-3, with a tentative D call TRBD1 (5 bases). V lost 5 bases to trimming and J lost 1 base, with 15 bases between them. Germline CDR1 MDHEN, CDR2 SYDVKM. This CDR3 is built from 16 residues.

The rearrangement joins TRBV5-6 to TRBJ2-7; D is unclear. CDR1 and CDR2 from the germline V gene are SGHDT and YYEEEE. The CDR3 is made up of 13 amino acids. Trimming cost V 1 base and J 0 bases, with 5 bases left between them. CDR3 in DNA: TGTGCCAGCAGCTTGTGGAGCTCCTACGAGCAGTACTTC. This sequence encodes CASSLWSSYEQYF.

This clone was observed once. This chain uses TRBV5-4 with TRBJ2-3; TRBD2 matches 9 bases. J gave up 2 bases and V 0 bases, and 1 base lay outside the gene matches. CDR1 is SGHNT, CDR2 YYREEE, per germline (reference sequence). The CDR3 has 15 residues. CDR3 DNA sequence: TGTGCCAGCAGCTTGGGGACTAGCGTCACAGATACGCAGTATTTT. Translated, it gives CASSLGTSVTDTQYF.

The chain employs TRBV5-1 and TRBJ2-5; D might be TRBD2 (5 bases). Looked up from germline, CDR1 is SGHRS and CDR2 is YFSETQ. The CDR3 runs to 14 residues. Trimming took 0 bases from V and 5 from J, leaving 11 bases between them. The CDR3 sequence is CASSLASSAETQYF. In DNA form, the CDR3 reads TGCGCCAGCAGCTTGGCCAGTAGCGCGGAGACCCAGTACTTC.

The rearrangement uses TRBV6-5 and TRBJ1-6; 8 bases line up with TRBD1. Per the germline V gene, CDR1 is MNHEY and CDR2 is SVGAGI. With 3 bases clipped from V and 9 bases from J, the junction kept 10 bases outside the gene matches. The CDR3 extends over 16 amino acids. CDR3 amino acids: CASSYRAGQGSSPLHF. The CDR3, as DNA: TGTGCCAGCAGTTATAGGGCCGGACAGGGATCTTCACCCCTCCACTTT.

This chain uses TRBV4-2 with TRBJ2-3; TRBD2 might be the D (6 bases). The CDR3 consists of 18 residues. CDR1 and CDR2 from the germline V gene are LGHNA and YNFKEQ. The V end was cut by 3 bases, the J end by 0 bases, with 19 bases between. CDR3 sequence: CASSQWGSGLSSTDTQYF. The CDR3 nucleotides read TGTGCCAGCAGCCAGTGGGGTAGCGGTCTATCTAGCACAGATACGCAGTATTTT.

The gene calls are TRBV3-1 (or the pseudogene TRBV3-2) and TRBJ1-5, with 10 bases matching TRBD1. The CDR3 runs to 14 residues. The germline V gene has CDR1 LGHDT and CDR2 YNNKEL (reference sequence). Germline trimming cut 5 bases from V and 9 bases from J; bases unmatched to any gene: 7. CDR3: CASSEGTGARPQHF. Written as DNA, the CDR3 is TGTGCCAGCAGCGAAGGGACAGGGGCTCGGCCCCAGCATTTT.

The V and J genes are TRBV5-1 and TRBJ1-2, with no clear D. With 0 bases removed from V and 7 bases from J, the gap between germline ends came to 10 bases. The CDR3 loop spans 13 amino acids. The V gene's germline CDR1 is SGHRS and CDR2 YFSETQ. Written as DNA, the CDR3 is TGCGCCAGCAGCTTGGGGGCGCCGGCTGGCTACACCTTC. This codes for CASSLGAPAGYTF.

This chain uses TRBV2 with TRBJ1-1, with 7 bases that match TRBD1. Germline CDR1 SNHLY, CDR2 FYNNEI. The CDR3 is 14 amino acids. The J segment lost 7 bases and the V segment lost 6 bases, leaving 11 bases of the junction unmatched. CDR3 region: CASRAGQAGDEAFF. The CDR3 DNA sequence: TGTGCCAGCAGGGCCGGACAGGCCGGGGATGAAGCTTTCTTT.

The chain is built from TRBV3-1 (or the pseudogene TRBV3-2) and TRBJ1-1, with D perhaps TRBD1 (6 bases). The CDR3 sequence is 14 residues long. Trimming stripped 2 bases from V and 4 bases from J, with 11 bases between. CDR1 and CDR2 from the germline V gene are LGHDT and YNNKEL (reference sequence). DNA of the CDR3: TGTGCCAGCAGCCAACCAGGGGAAGGCACTGAAGCTTTCTTT. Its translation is CASSQPGEGTEAFF.

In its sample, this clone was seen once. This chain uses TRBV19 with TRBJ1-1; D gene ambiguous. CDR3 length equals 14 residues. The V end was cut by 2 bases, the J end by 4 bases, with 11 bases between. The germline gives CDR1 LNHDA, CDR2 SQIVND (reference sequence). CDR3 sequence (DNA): TGTGCCAGTAGTATAAAGGCGGGAACCACTGAAGCTTTCTTT. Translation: CASSIKAGTTEAFF.

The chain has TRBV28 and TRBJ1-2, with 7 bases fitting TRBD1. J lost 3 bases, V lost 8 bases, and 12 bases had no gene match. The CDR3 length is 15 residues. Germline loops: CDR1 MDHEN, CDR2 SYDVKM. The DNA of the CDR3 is TGTGCCAGCGGGTCGAGTGCAGGGGGGTACTATGGCTACACCTTC. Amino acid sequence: CASGSSAGGYYGYTF.

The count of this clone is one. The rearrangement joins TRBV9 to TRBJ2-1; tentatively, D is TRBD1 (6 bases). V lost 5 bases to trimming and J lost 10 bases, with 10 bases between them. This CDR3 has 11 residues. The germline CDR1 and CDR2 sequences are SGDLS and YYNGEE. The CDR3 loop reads CASSAGTEQFF. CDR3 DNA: TGTGCCAGCAGTGCCGGGACAGAGCAGTTCTTC. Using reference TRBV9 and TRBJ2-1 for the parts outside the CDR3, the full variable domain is DSGVTQTPKHLITATGQRVTLRCSPRSGDLSVYWYQQSLDQGLQFLIQYYNGEERAKGNILERFSAQQFPDLHSELNLSSLELGDSALYFCASSAGTEQFFGPGTRLTVL.

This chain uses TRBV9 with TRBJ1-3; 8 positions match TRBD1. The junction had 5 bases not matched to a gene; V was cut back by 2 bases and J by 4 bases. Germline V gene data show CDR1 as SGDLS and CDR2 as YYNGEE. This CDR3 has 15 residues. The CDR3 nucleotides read TGTGCCAGCAGCGTCCAGGGGGCGCGAGGAAACACCATATATTTT. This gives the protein CASSVQGARGNTIYF.

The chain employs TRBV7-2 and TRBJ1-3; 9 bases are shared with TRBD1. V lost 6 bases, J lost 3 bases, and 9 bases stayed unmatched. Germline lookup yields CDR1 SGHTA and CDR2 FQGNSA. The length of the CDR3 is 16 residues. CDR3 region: CASRRGGTGIGNTIYF. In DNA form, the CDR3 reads TGTGCCAGCAGGAGAGGCGGGACAGGGATTGGAAACACCATATATTTT.

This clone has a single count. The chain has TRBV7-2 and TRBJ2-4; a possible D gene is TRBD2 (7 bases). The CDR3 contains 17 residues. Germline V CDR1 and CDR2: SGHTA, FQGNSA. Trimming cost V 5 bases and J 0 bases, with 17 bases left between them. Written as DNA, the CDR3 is TGTGCCAGCAGCGAGGGGGGGACGGGGATAGCCAAAAACATTCAGTACTTC. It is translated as CASSEGGTGIAKNIQYF.

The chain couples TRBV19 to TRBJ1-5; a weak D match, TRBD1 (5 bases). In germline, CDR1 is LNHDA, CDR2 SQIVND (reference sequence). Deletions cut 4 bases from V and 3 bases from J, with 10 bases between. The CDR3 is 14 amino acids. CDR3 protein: CASSKQVYNQPQHF. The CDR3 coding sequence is TGTGCCAGTAGTAAACAGGTATACAATCAGCCCCAGCATTTT.

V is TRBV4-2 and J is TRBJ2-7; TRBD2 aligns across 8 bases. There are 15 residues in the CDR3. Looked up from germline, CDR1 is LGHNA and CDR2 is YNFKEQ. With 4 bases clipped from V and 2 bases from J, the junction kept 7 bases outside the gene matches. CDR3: CASSPELAATYEQYF. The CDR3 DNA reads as TGTGCCAGCAGCCCTGAACTAGCGGCCACCTACGAGCAGTACTTC.

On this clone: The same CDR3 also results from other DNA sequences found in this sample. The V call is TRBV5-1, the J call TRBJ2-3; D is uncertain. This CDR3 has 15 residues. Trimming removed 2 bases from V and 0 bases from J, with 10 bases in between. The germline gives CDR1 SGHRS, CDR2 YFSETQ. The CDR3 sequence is CASSLQQPSTDTQYF. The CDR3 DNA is TGCGCCAGCAGCTTACAGCAGCCTAGCACAGATACGCAGTATTTT.

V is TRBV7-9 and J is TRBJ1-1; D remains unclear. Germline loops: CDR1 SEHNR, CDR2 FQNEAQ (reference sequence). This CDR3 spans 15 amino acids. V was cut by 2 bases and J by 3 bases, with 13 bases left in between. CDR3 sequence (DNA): TGTGCCAGCAGCTTACCTAGGGAGGGTTACACTGAAGCTTTCTTT. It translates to CASSLPREGYTEAFF.

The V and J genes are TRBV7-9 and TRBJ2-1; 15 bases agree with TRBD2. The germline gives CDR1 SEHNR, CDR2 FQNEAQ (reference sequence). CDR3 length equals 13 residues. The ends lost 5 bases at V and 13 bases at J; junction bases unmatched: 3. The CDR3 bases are TGTGCCAGCAGCGGGACTAGCGGGAGGAAACAGTTCTTC. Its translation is CASSGTSGRKQFF.

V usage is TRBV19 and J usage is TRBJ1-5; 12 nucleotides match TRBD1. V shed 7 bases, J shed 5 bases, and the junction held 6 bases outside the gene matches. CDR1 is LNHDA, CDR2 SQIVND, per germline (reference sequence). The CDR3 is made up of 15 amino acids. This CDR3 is CASTPRDRGHQPQHF. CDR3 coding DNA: TGTGCCAGTACTCCCCGGGACAGGGGGCATCAGCCCCAGCATTTT. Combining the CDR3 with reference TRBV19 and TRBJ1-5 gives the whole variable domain DGGITQSPKYLFRKEGQNVTLSCEQNLNHDAMYWYRQDPGQGLRLIYYSQIVNDFQKGDIAEGYSVSREKKESFPLTVTSAQKNPTAFYLCASTPRDRGHQPQHFGDGTRLSIL.

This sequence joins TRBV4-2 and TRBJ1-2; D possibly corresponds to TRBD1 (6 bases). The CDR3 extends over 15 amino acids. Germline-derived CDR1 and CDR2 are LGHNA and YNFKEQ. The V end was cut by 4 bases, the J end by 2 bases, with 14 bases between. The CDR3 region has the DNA TGTGCCAGCAGCCTGAGCCAGGGGCGAAACTATGGCTACACCTTC. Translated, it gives CASSLSQGRNYGYTF.

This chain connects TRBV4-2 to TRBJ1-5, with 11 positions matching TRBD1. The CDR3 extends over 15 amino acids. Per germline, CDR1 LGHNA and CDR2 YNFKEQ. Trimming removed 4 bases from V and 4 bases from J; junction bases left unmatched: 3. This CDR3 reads CASSPGTGGNQPQHF. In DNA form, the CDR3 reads TGTGCCAGCAGCCCCGGGACAGGGGGTAATCAGCCCCAGCATTTT.

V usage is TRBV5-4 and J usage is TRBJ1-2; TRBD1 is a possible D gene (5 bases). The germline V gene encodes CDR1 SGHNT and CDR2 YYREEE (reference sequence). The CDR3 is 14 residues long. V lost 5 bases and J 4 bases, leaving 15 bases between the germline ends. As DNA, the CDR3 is TGTGCCAGCAGACTGATAGGGGCAAGCTATGGCTACACCTTC. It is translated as CASRLIGASYGYTF.